This is a list of T cell receptor beta chains from one sample in a study of T cell responses to AZD1222 COVID-19 vaccine. Assay used: immunoSEQ multiplex PCR; TCRdb lists only in-frame clones, some missing. Among 40,000 to 55,000 clones listed, around 80% were seen once. The input for sequencing was peripheral blood, taken on day 0 of AZD1222 vaccination. The receptors derive from an adult in good health. The CDR3 runs from the conserved cysteine through the conserved F or W. A D gene is named only where the DNA matches it firmly. Clone size is shown for a subset of rows, as once, few, many or a class of expanded clone.

CDR3nt | CDR3aa | abundance | j_gene | d_gene | v_gene
TGCGCCAGCAGCCAAGAGTGGGCTCAGCCCCAGCATTTT | CASSQEWAQPQHF | . | TRBJ1-5 | . | TRBV4-1
TGTGCCTGGACAGACGGGCTGAACACTGAAGCTTTCTTT | CAWTDGLNTEAFF | . | TRBJ1-1 | . | TRBV30
TGTGCCAGCAGTGATACAGTGGGATATGGCTACACCTTC | CASSDTVGYGYTF | . | TRBJ1-2 | . | TRBV6-1
TGTGCCAGTAGAGGGGTGCAAGGGACAGGCAATCAGCCCCAGCATTTT | CASRGVQGTGNQPQHF | . | TRBJ1-5 | TRBD1 | TRBV19
TGTGCCAGTAGAAATCCGGGACAGGGTGTGGGCACTGAAGCTTTCTTT | CASRNPGQGVGTEAFF | . | TRBJ1-1 | TRBD1 | TRBV19
TGCGCCAGCAGCCAAACAGGGGGCTCTAACTATGGCTACACCTTC | CASSQTGGSNYGYTF | once | TRBJ1-2 | TRBD1 | TRBV4-3
TGTGCCAGCAGCCAAGCGGGCGGCACACAGAACTATGGCTACACCTTC | CASSQAGGTQNYGYTF | . | TRBJ1-2 | . | TRBV3-1/TRBV3-2
TGTGCCAGCAGCTTAGCCGTTATAGAGACCCAGTACTTC | CASSLAVIETQYF | . | TRBJ2-5 | . | TRBV11-3
TGTGCCTGGAGTGTTGGACAGGGTAAGGATGAGCAGTTCTTC | CAWSVGQGKDEQFF | . | TRBJ2-1 | TRBD1 | TRBV30
TGTGCCAGCAGCCGACAGTACGACTATGGCTACACCTTC | CASSRQYDYGYTF | . | TRBJ1-2 | . | TRBV3-1/TRBV3-2
TGTGCCAGCAGCAATGGTATACCAAACTACGAGCAGTACTTC | CASSNGIPNYEQYF | . | TRBJ2-7 | . | TRBV5-6
TGTGCCAGTCAGGACTATAATTCACCCCTCCACTTT | CASQDYNSPLHF | . | TRBJ1-6 | . | TRBV19
TGTGCCAGCAGCCAAATGGATGGGGACACCATATATTTT | CASSQMDGDTIYF | once | TRBJ1-3 | . | TRBV3-1/TRBV3-2
TGTGCCAGCAGCCATAATCCGGGTTCTGGAAACACCATATATTTT | CASSHNPGSGNTIYF | . | TRBJ1-3 | . | TRBV9
TGTGCCAGTAGAATCGGACCGTCAAATAATTCACCCCTCCACTTT | CASRIGPSNNSPLHF | few | TRBJ1-6 | . | TRBV19
TGTGCCAGCAGTGATAACTCGAGAGCTTTCTTT | CASSDNSRAFF | . | TRBJ1-1 | . | TRBV6-4
TGTGCCAGCAGCTTTAGCGGGGGGGCGCGGGAGCAGTACTTC | CASSFSGGAREQYF | . | TRBJ2-7 | TRBD2 | TRBV5-4
TGTGCCAGCAGTTTAAGAGCGGGTCTGACCAAAAACATTCAGTACTTC | CASSLRAGLTKNIQYF | . | TRBJ2-4 | . | TRBV27
TGTGCCAGCAGTTCCCCGGGGGTGAACACTGAAGCTTTCTTT | CASSSPGVNTEAFF | . | TRBJ1-1 | . | TRBV28
TGTGCCAGCAGTCCTCCCGTGAAGCGGGGGGTTTTCGGCACAGATACGCAGTATTTT | CASSPPVKRGVFGTDTQYF | . | TRBJ2-3 | TRBD2 | TRBV27
TGTGCCAGCTCACCATGGGGCGAAGAGACCCAGTACTTC | CASSPWGEETQYF | . | TRBJ2-5 | . | TRBV18
TGTGCCAGCAGCCCGTTTGGGGGGAATAGGGAGCAGTACTTC | CASSPFGGNREQYF | . | TRBJ2-7 | . | TRBV13
TGTGCCAGCAGCTTAGGAGGAGGTTACAATGAGCAGTTCTTC | CASSLGGGYNEQFF | . | TRBJ2-1 | . | TRBV7-9
TGTGCCAGCTCACCACCCCGACCCCAAGAGACCCAGTACTTC | CASSPPRPQETQYF | . | TRBJ2-5 | . | TRBV18
TGTGCCAGCAGCTTCCTCTTAGCGAGCCTCTCCTACAATGAGCAGTTCTTC | CASSFLLASLSYNEQFF | . | TRBJ2-1 | . | TRBV7-9
TGCGCCAGCAGCCAGGATTGGACTAGCGGTTCAGAGACCCAGTACTTC | CASSQDWTSGSETQYF | . | TRBJ2-5 | TRBD2 | TRBV4-3
TGTGCCAGCAGCGGGAGGCCTATGCGAGAGACCCAGTACTTC | CASSGRPMRETQYF | once | TRBJ2-5 | TRBD2 | TRBV28
TGTGCCAGTAGGGGACAGGGGGCTCGGGATAATTCACCCCTCCACTTT | CASRGQGARDNSPLHF | . | TRBJ1-6 | TRBD1 | TRBV19
TGTGCCAGCACCTCGGGGGGGGGCAAGACTGAAGCTTTCTTT | CASTSGGGKTEAFF | . | TRBJ1-1 | . | TRBV28
TGTGCCAGCAGCCGTTCGGGTGTGAAAGGCGAGCAGTACTTC | CASSRSGVKGEQYF | . | TRBJ2-7 | . | TRBV5-8
TGTGCCAGCAGCAAAGCGGCCAGGGGAACTTCTAACTATGGCTACACCTTC | CASSKAARGTSNYGYTF | . | TRBJ1-2 | . | TRBV21-1
TGTGCCAGTAGTTCGACAGGGAATTCACCCCTCCACTTT | CASSSTGNSPLHF | . | TRBJ1-6 | TRBD1 | TRBV19
TGTGCCAGCAGCTTCGGCAGATACAATGAGCAGTTCTTC | CASSFGRYNEQFF | . | TRBJ2-1 | . | TRBV7-2
TGTGCCACCAGTGATGGGGGACTAGCGGGGGGCAATGAGCAGTTCTTC | CATSDGGLAGGNEQFF | . | TRBJ2-1 | TRBD2 | TRBV24-1
TGTGCCAGCAGTGAAAAGGGGGAGCGCCATAAGACCCAGTACTTC | CASSEKGERHKTQYF | . | TRBJ2-5 | . | TRBV2
TGTGCCAGCAGCTCGCCCCAAGGGGGACAGCTCTATGGCTACACCTTC | CASSSPQGGQLYGYTF | . | TRBJ1-2 | TRBD1 | TRBV7-9
TGTGCCAGCAGTGCACAGGGGACCATCTACGAGCAGTACTTC | CASSAQGTIYEQYF | . | TRBJ2-7 | TRBD1 | TRBV2
TGTGCCAGCAGCTTAGTTTGGGTGACAGGGGGGCACACCATATATTTT | CASSLVWVTGGHTIYF | . | TRBJ1-3 | TRBD1 | TRBV11-1
TGTGCCAGTCACGGGCCCCGTATAGGAGGCTACACCTTC | CASHGPRIGGYTF | . | TRBJ1-2 | . | TRBV28
TGTGCCAGCAGTCGGGACAATAAGCAGTTCTTC | CASSRDNKQFF | medium-sized | TRBJ2-1 | . | TRBV27
TGTGCCATCAGAGGGGTTGCGGGGAGCACAGATACGCAGTATTTT | CAIRGVAGSTDTQYF | . | TRBJ2-3 | . | TRBV10-3
TGTGCCAGCAGCCTATGGTGGGACGGGATGAACACTGAAGCTTTCTTT | CASSLWWDGMNTEAFF | . | TRBJ1-1 | . | TRBV11-2
TGCGCCAGCAGCCCCTTCGACAGGGAGAATTCACCCCTCCACTTT | CASSPFDRENSPLHF | . | TRBJ1-6 | TRBD1 | TRBV4-1
TGTGCCAGCGGTATGGATAGCTCCTACAATGAGCAGTTCTTC | CASGMDSSYNEQFF | . | TRBJ2-1 | . | TRBV5-5
TGTGCCAGCAGCCAAGAGAATGGAGCTGACTATGGCTACACCTTC | CASSQENGADYGYTF | . | TRBJ1-2 | . | TRBV4-2
TGTGCTAGCAGCTCTGACTTGAACACCGGGGAGCTGTTTTTT | CASSSDLNTGELFF | . | TRBJ2-2 | . | TRBV7-7
TGTGCCAGCAGCTTGGCCTTACAGGGAACTAATGAAAAACTGTTTTTT | CASSLALQGTNEKLFF | . | TRBJ1-4 | . | TRBV5-5